These 20 T cell receptor beta chains were sequenced from one sample in a study of T cell responses to AZD1222 COVID-19 vaccine. Produced via immunoSEQ multiplex PCR; TCRdb's table is partial and in-frame only. The repertoire consists of over 130,000 clones, with around 94% occurring once and the leading ten covering about a tenth. The source was peripheral blood, collected 28 days after the second AZD1222 dose. All receptors come from an adult who received the AZD1222 COVID-19 vaccine.

The chain is built from TRBV6-1 and TRBJ1-1, with D perhaps TRBD1 (5 bases). Between the trimmed V and J ends, which lost 3 bases and 5 bases, there was a span of 13 bases. This CDR3 has 14 amino acids. Germline CDR1 MNHNS, CDR2 SASEGT. The CDR3 nucleotides are TGTGCCAGCAGTGATCGGGGGGATAGGACTGAAGCTTTCTTT. Its translation: CASSDRGDRTEAFF.

This clone was picked up one time. J is TRBJ1-1 and V is TRBV7-2; D possibly corresponds to TRBD1 (5 bases). Trimming removed 1 base from V and 7 bases from J, with 10 bases in between. CDR1 and CDR2 from the germline V gene are SGHTA and FQGNSA. This CDR3 spans 13 amino acids. CDR3 nucleotide sequence: TGTGCCAGCAGCTTAGTGGACACTTATGAAGCTTTCTTT. Its translation is CASSLVDTYEAFF.

The chain joins TRBV9 to TRBJ1-3; 7 bases line up with TRBD1. There are 16 residues in the CDR3. The V segment lost 1 base and the J segment 3 bases; nucleotides outside the gene matches: 7. CDR1 is SGDLS, CDR2 YYNGEE, per germline. CDR3 in DNA: TGTGCCAGCAGCGTACGAGACAGGGATTATGGAAACACCATATATTTT. As protein: CASSVRDRDYGNTIYF.

V and J are TRBV9 and TRBJ1-1; TRBD1 matches 10 bases. V shed 0 bases, J shed 5 bases, and the junction held 1 base outside the gene matches. Germline CDR1 and CDR2: SGDLS and YYNGEE. This CDR3 region has 14 residues. The CDR3 nucleotides are TGTGCCAGCAGCGTAGGGACAGGGGGAACTGAAGCTTTCTTT. Protein: CASSVGTGGTEAFF.

The chain uses TRBV5-1 and TRBJ1-1, with TRBD1 matching 7 bases. The V and J ends lost 4 bases and 0 bases, in that order; junction bases with no gene match: 12. The germline V gene encodes CDR1 SGHRS and CDR2 YFSETQ. The length of the CDR3 is 17 residues. This CDR3 is CASSTGTATAMNTEAFF. In DNA, the CDR3 is TGCGCCAGCAGCACCGGGACAGCGACAGCCATGAACACTGAAGCTTTCTTT.

The gene calls are TRBV11-2 and TRBJ1-1; the D gene is possibly TRBD1 (6 bases). CDR3 size: 13 residues. The V gene's germline CDR1 is SGHAT and CDR2 FQNNGV. Deletions cut 1 base from V and 12 bases from J, with 15 bases between. The CDR3 region has the DNA TGTGCCAGCAGCTTAGCGCAGGGGCGAGGTCCTTTCTTT. Protein product: CASSLAQGRGPFF.

The chain joins TRBV18 to TRBJ2-7; 8 bases align to TRBD1. After removal of 4 bases from V and 4 bases from J, the junction contained 6 bases not matched to a gene. The CDR3 loop spans 14 amino acids. Germline CDR1 reads KGHSH; CDR2 reads LQKENI. CDR3 region: CASSLERQGYEQYF. For the CDR3, the DNA is TGTGCCAGCTCACTCGAAAGACAGGGGTACGAGCAGTACTTC.

V is TRBV23-1 and J is TRBJ2-7, with TRBD2 as a possible D gene (6 bases). TRBV23-1 belongs to the ORF category, with a function that is uncertain. The CDR3 length is 12 residues. The ends were cut back, 8 bases at V and 6 bases at J, with 14 bases in the middle. For the CDR3, the DNA is TGCGCCAGCCATTTGGGGGGAATCGAGCAGTACTTC. This sequence encodes CASHLGGIEQYF.

The chain carries TRBV6-6 and TRBJ1-2, with D possibly matching TRBD1 (5 bases). The germline CDR1 and CDR2 sequences are MNHNY and SVGAGI (reference sequence). The V end lost 5 bases, the J end lost 8 bases, and 9 bases lay between the germline ends. The CDR3 length is 11 residues. The CDR3 spells CASSKGTGYTF. Written as DNA, the CDR3 is TGTGCCAGCAGTAAAGGGACCGGCTACACCTTC.

This chain joins TRBV12-3 or TRBV12-4 and TRBJ1-5, with D unclear. Trimming shortened V by 6 bases and J by 2 bases, and 8 bases separated the two germline ends. The CDR3 runs 13 residues. CDR3 amino acids: CASSPRGNQPQHF. In DNA, the CDR3 is TGTGCCAGCAGCCCCCGCGGCAATCAGCCCCAGCATTTT.

The CDR3 reads CASSPGTTHYGYTF. For the CDR3, the DNA is TGTGCCAGCAGCCCCGGGACAACTCACTATGGCTACACCTTC. This chain uses TRBV7-2 with TRBJ1-2; a possible D gene is TRBD1 (6 bases). Germline CDR1 is SGHTA and CDR2 is FQGNSA. V shed 5 bases and J shed 3 bases, with 13 bases lying between them. The CDR3 covers 14 residues.

This clone was detected a few times. The chain is built from TRBV11-2 and TRBJ2-2, with D possibly being TRBD1 or TRBD2 (6 bases each). CDR1 is SGHAT, CDR2 FQNNGV, per germline. The ends were cut back, 9 bases at V and 6 bases at J, with 23 bases in the middle. The CDR3 is 16 amino acids. The DNA for the CDR3 is TGTGCCAGTCGAGCTTTACAGGCAGGGGAGGCCGGGGAGCTGTTTTTT. This encodes CASRALQAGEAGELFF.

This clone showed up just once. J is TRBJ1-6 and V is TRBV7-9, with D tentatively TRBD1 (5 bases). Germline CDR1 and CDR2: SEHNR and FQNEAQ (reference sequence). This CDR3 has 14 residues. With 7 bases removed from V and 10 bases from J, the gap between germline ends came to 17 bases. The CDR3 DNA reads as TGTGCCAGCACCGCCGGGGGGGTTGGCTCACCCCTCCACTTT. This translates into CASTAGGVGSPLHF.

This rearrangement joins TRBV29-1 to TRBJ2-2; D unclear. The ends were cut back, 8 bases at V and 3 bases at J, with 10 bases in the middle. Germline CDR1 SQVTM, CDR2 ANQGSEA. This CDR3 is 12 amino acids long. The CDR3 bases are TGCAGCTCAGACACTTACACCGGGGAGCTGTTTTTT. This sequence encodes CSSDTYTGELFF.

The chain carries TRBV27 and TRBJ1-1; D uncertain. The CDR3 spans 12 residues. V was clipped by 6 bases and J by 7 bases, with 12 bases between them. CDR1 and CDR2 from the germline V gene are MNHEY and SMNVEV (reference sequence). CDR3 amino acids: CASRSLAGEAFF. The CDR3 coding sequence is TGTGCCAGCAGGTCCCTGGCAGGTGAAGCTTTCTTT.

This clone turned up a few times. V and J are TRBV4-2 and TRBJ2-7, with 11 bases lining up with TRBD1. The CDR3 runs 16 residues. In germline, CDR1 is LGHNA, CDR2 YNFKEQ. The J segment lost 2 bases and the V segment lost 0 bases, leaving 3 bases of the junction unmatched. The CDR3 region has the DNA TGTGCCAGCAGCCAAGATGGACAGGGGGCCCCCTACGAGCAGTACTTC. This sequence encodes CASSQDGQGAPYEQYF.

The chain links TRBV7-8 to TRBJ2-7; the D gene could be TRBD1 or TRBD2 (5 bases each). Trimming pared 1 base from V and 0 bases from J, leaving 10 bases between. The CDR3 extends over 15 amino acids. In germline, CDR1 is SGHVS, CDR2 FQNEAQ. The CDR3 is CASSLGGTFSYEQYF. Written as DNA, the CDR3 is TGTGCCAGCAGCTTAGGGGGGACCTTCTCCTACGAGCAGTACTTC.

CDR3 bases: TGTGCCGGGGGGACTAATGAAAAACTGTTTTTT. Amino acid sequence: CAGGTNEKLFF. This chain links TRBV30 with TRBJ1-4, with a possible D match to TRBD1 (5 bases). Trimming took 8 bases from V and 2 from J, leaving 6 bases between them. Germline CDR1 is GTSNPN and CDR2 is SVGIG (reference sequence). The length of the CDR3 is 11 residues.

The chain combines TRBV18 with TRBJ1-1, with TRBD1 matching over 9 bases. Germline assignment: CDR1 KGHSH and CDR2 LQKENI. With V trimmed by 4 bases and J by 4 bases, 7 bases remained unmatched. This CDR3 has 15 residues. The chain's CDR3 is CASSLGQGSGTEAFF. The CDR3 nucleotides are TGTGCCAGCTCACTCGGACAGGGGTCGGGCACTGAAGCTTTCTTT.

The chain recombines TRBV27 with TRBJ2-1, with D possibly called TRBD1 or TRBD2 (5 bases each). Trimming took off 4 bases at V and 8 bases at J, with 9 bases between the two ends. There are 12 residues in the CDR3. Germline V CDR1 and CDR2: MNHEY, SMNVEV (reference sequence). This CDR3 is CASSYSGHEQFF. The CDR3 nucleotides read TGTGCCAGCAGTTACTCGGGACATGAGCAGTTCTTC.